This T cell receptor beta chain originates from a study of shared clonotypes between healthy human individuals. Study-level background: The plates for each donor numbered three CD4 naive, three CD4 memory, two CD8 naive and one CD8 memory.

CDR1 and CDR2 from the germline V gene are SGHDT and YYEEEE. The CDR3 contains 15 residues. Trimming shortened V by 2 bases and J by 0 bases, and 9 bases separated the two germline ends. The assay was immunoSEQ multiplex PCR, and TCRdb's table has in-frame clones only and misses some. The sample has some 1 million clones, about 70% seen once; the top ten hold about 1.5%. The chain carries TRBV5-6 and TRBJ1-3; D is undetermined. The origin of this receptor is a man aged 18 to 29 in good health. The sequenced sample consisted of memory CD4+ T cells sorted from blood. Subset meaning: CD45RA-negative fraction. As DNA, the CDR3 is TGTGCCAGCAGCTTTCCTCCCCACTCTGGAAACACCATATATTTT. Translating it yields CASSFPPHSGNTIYF.